This T cell receptor (beta chain) was documented in a study of OX40 agonist ivuxolimab in advanced cancers. Notes on the study in general: The study did not work out the antigen specificity of the expanded peripheral T cells.

Here immunoSEQ multiplex PCR was the method, and the copy in TCRdb shows in-frame clones only, minus some. The top ten hold over 50% of the sample, which has roughly 53,000 clones, around 85% seen once. For this clone: Its antigen is still unknown.

V was clipped by 2 bases and J by 6 bases, with 14 bases between them. CDR3 length: 14 amino acids. Germline V gives CDR1 SGHTA, CDR2 FQGNSA. The chain uses TRBV7-2 and TRBJ2-7, with D perhaps TRBD1 or TRBD2 (5 bases each). This receptor was obtained from an adult with an advanced solid tumor such as melanoma, head and neck, liver or kidney cancer. Here the sequenced sample was CD4+ or CD8+ T cells sorted from blood, taken in a trial of the OX40 agonist ivuxolimab. CDR3 protein: CASSLLRGVGEQYF. CDR3 DNA sequence: TGTGCCAGCAGCTTATTGAGAGGGGTGGGCGAGCAGTACTTC.